This TCR beta chain was retrieved from a study of OX40 agonist ivuxolimab in advanced cancers. General study points: In the 0.1 to 3.0 mg/kg range, CD4+ and CD8+ blood T cells had expanded clonally by week 6.

This clone was seen only a few times. Antigen specificity is unknown. Trimming took 6 bases from V and 11 from J; bases not matched to a gene: 9. There are 11 residues in the CDR3. The germline V gene has CDR1 DFQATT and CDR2 SNEGSKA (reference sequence). TCRdb's table, derived via immunoSEQ multiplex PCR, lists solely in-frame clones and lacks some. This table has 15,000 to 25,000 clones, about 89% appearing once. The sequence was obtained from an adult with an advanced solid tumor such as melanoma, head and neck, liver or kidney cancer. The V and J genes are TRBV20-1 and TRBJ1-1, with 7 bases matching TRBD1. Sequencing was performed on CD4+ or CD8+ T cells sorted from blood, taken in a trial of the OX40 agonist ivuxolimab. CDR3 residues: CSARQGWEAFF. The CDR3 nucleotides read TGCAGTGCGAGACAGGGCTGGGAGGCTTTCTTT.